The present TCR beta chain was sequenced within a study of blood T cell repertoires in COVID-19. Study context: Acute and convalescent COVID-19 samples came from the United States, Italy and Spain. Sources were T cells, B-cell-depleted T cells, or PBMCs; the material itself was cDNA or gDNA.

Original processing methods: Researchers report that nucleated cell counts were estimated from reference gene primer amplification. Repertoires were generated with immunoSEQ multiplex PCR, while TCRdb's copy carries only in-frame clones and drops some. V and J calls plus clone size are reproduced from that table; the DNA served to infer D and trimming. The sample lists about 88,000 clones; roughly 80% were seen once. V lost 2 bases and J 0 bases, leaving 8 bases between the germline ends. CDR1 MNHNS and CDR2 SASEGT come from the germline V gene. This CDR3 is built from 14 residues. The sequenced sample consisted of peripheral blood. The rearrangement joins TRBV6-1 to TRBJ2-7; D ambiguous. The sequence was obtained from a human donor in a cohort sampled during active COVID-19. The CDR3 loop is CASSELESSYEQYF. Written as DNA, the CDR3 is TGTGCCAGCAGTGAACTCGAGAGCTCCTACGAGCAGTACTTC.